This TCR beta chain was identified during a study of a mutant IDH1 vaccine in newly diagnosed glioma. Here immunoSEQ multiplex PCR was the method, and the copy in TCRdb shows in-frame clones only, minus some. The table lists approximately 33,000 clones, 60% to 85% of them singletons. This clone has a handful of counts. Its antigen is unknown. Regarding time point: week 47, end of study. Vaccinated patients received 300 ug of mutant IDH1 20-mer peptide per dose, with topical imiquimod. The CDR3 is 14 amino acids. Germline lookup yields CDR1 SGHNT and CDR2 YYREEE (reference sequence). Losses at the gene ends were 1 base for V and 8 bases for J; bases not matched to a gene: 8.

The sample was PBMCs, taken from a glioma patient whose treatment included an IDH1 peptide vaccine. This receptor was identified in a man aged 35-49 years with glioma. The chain is built from TRBV5-4 and TRBJ1-2; 7 bases fit TRBD1. The CDR3 protein is CASSLQEGAGGYTF. CDR3 coding DNA: TGTGCCAGCAGCTTGCAGGAGGGGGCAGGAGGCTACACCTTC. The full variable domain, its missing parts supplied by reference TRBV5-4 and TRBJ1-2, is ETGVTQSPTHLIKTRGQQVTLRCSSQSGHNTVSWYQQALGQGPQFIFQYYREEENGRGNFPPRFSGLQFPNYSSELNVNALELDDSALYLCASSLQEGAGGYTFGSGTRLTVV.